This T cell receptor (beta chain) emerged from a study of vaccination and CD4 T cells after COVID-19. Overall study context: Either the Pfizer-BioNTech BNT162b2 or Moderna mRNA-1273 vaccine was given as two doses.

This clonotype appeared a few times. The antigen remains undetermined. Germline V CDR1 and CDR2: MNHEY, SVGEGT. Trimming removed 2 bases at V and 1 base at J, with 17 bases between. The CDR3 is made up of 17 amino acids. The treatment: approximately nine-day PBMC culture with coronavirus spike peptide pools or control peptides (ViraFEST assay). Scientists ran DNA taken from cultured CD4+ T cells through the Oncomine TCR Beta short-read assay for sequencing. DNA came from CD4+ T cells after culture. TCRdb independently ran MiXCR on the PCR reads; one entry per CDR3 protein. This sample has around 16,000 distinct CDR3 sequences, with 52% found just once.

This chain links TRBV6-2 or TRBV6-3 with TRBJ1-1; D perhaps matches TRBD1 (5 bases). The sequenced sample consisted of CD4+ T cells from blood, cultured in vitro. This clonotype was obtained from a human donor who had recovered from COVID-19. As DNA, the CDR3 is TGTGCCAGCAGTTACGGCGGGCAGGGCTCTTGGAACACTGAAGCTTTCTTT. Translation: CASSYGGQGSWNTEAFF.